The clone carrying this T cell receptor (beta chain) came up many times. This entry belongs to a study of identical twins. MiXCR, run by TCRdb on the 5' RACE reads, gives a single entry per CDR3 protein. The table has about 340,000 distinct CDR3 sequences, 10% to 15% seen once. Germline values: CDR1 MGHRA, CDR2 YSYEKL. The ends lost 0 bases at V and 2 bases at J; junction bases unmatched: 7. The CDR3 runs to 16 residues. These data were also reused for a study on yellow fever vaccine responses in identical twins.

This TCR was recovered from a woman aged 18 to 35 in good health. Sequencing used CD8+ T cells sorted from blood. The chain recombines TRBV4-1 with TRBJ2-7, with 7 bases aligning to TRBD2. The CDR3 loop is CASSQDDAGEAYEQYF. The CDR3 coding sequence is TGCGCCAGCAGCCAAGATGACGCGGGAGAGGCCTACGAGCAGTACTTC.